These 22 T cell receptor beta chains were sequenced from one sample in a study of blood T cell repertoires in COVID-19. The protocol was immunoSEQ multiplex PCR, while the TCRdb copy is restricted to in-frame clones and leaves out a portion. Altogether about 130,000 clones are present, more than 70% being singletons, with the ten largest covering roughly 3.2%. The specimen was peripheral blood. The receptors shown here come from a woman at least 80 years old with COVID-19, enrolled during active disease.

DNA of the CDR3: TGTGCCAGCAGCCCTACGGGGGACCAGCCCCAGCATTTT. Protein product: CASSPTGDQPQHF. The rearrangement uses TRBV7-9 and TRBJ1-5, with TRBD1 as a possible D gene (5 bases). Germline loops: CDR1 SEHNR, CDR2 FQNEAQ (reference sequence). The CDR3 runs to 13 residues. Trimming removed 5 bases from V and 7 bases from J, with 12 bases in between. Full variable domain (outside the CDR3, taken from reference TRBV7-9 and TRBJ1-5): DTGVSQNPRHKITKRGQNVTFRCDPISEHNRLYWYRQTLGQGPEFLTYFQNEAQLEKSRLLSDRFSAERPKGSFSTLEIQRTEQGDSAMYLCASSPTGDQPQHFGDGTRLSIL.

This chain uses TRBV4-2 with TRBJ2-2; the D gene is possibly TRBD2 (7 bases). Germline lookup yields CDR1 LGHNA and CDR2 YNFKEQ. The V end lost 3 bases, the J end lost 6 bases, and 14 bases lay between the germline ends. The CDR3 extends over 15 amino acids. CDR3 in DNA: TGTGCCAGCAGCCAGGGGTCGGGGGGCGCCGGGGAGCTGTTTTTT. Protein: CASSQGSGGAGELFF.

This clone was found once. The chain carries TRBV12-5 and TRBJ2-1, with 10 bases that match TRBD2. The CDR3 contains 15 residues. CDR1 is LGHNT, CDR2 FRNRAP, per germline. The ends lost 7 bases at V and 10 bases at J; junction bases unmatched: 13. CDR3 amino acids: CASAIGSGRAGEQFF. DNA for the CDR3: TGTGCTAGTGCCATCGGCAGCGGGAGGGCGGGGGAGCAGTTCTTC.

CDR3 bases: TGTGCCACACGGACAGGGGGGACCTACGAGCAGTACTTC. Its translation: CATRTGGTYEQYF. The rearrangement joins TRBV24-1 to TRBJ2-7; 10 nucleotides align to TRBD1. Germline V lookup: CDR1 KGHDR, CDR2 SFDVKD. Unmatched junction bases numbered 4, after V lost 10 bases and J lost 2 bases. The CDR3 runs 13 residues.

The chain has TRBV5-1 and TRBJ2-2; the match to TRBD1 covers 9 bases. V dropped 6 bases and J dropped 2; count of bases not matched to a gene: 5. Per germline, CDR1 SGHRS and CDR2 YFSETQ. The CDR3 spans 15 residues. CDR3 nucleotides: TGCGCCAGCACCCCGGGACAGGGAAACACCGGGGAGCTGTTTTTT. Residues: CASTPGQGNTGELFF.

This clone was observed a single time. The chain links TRBV5-1 to TRBJ2-5; perhaps TRBD2 as D (5 bases). Trimming shortened V by 0 bases and J by 3 bases, and 12 bases separated the two germline ends. Germline V CDR1 and CDR2: SGHRS, YFSETQ. The CDR3 totals 15 residues. The CDR3 DNA follows: TGCGCCAGCAGCTTGGATGGGCTAGCTGAAGAGACCCAGTACTTC. Its translation: CASSLDGLAEETQYF.

The chain is built from TRBV7-9 and TRBJ2-7; TRBD2 might be the D (5 bases). This CDR3 region has 13 residues. The germline gives CDR1 SEHNR, CDR2 FQNEAQ (reference sequence). With 4 bases removed from V and 4 bases from J, the gap between germline ends came to 11 bases. The CDR3 DNA sequence: TGTGCCAGCAGCTCTAGGACGGGATACGAGCAGTACTTC. This sequence encodes CASSSRTGYEQYF.

The genes are TRBV19 and TRBJ2-3, with no clear D. This CDR3 has 11 residues. Looked up from germline, CDR1 is LNHDA and CDR2 is SQIVND (reference sequence). Trimming removed 3 bases from V and 6 bases from J, with 4 bases in between. The CDR3 DNA reads as TGTGCCAGTAGTATGGGCGATACGCAGTATTTT. This translates into CASSMGDTQYF.

The chain is built from TRBV20-1 and TRBJ1-1; no clear D. From germline, CDR1 is DFQATT and CDR2 SNEGSKA (reference sequence). The V end lost 6 bases, the J end lost 7 bases, and 9 bases lay between the germline ends. This CDR3 comprises 10 residues. CDR3 DNA: TGCAGTGCACCGAGTGGTGAAGCTTTCTTT. Translation gives CSAPSGEAFF.

The CDR3 DNA reads as TGTGCCAGCAGTCTGGGACAGGGACTTGCAACTAATGAAAAACTGTTTTTT. This translates into CASSLGQGLATNEKLFF. The chain has TRBV5-6 and TRBJ1-4; 9 bases match TRBD1. V dropped 5 bases and J dropped 0; count of bases not matched to a gene: 8. CDR3 length: 17 residues. CDR1 SGHDT and CDR2 YYEEEE come from the germline V gene.

DNA of the CDR3: TGTGCCAGCAGCTCCAAGGTAGCGGGAGATCCCTACGAGCAGTACTTC. It is translated as CASSSKVAGDPYEQYF. The chain is built from TRBV7-4 and TRBJ2-7; 9 nucleotides align to TRBD2. Trimming took 4 bases from V and 2 from J; bases not matched to a gene: 9. Germline CDR1 SGHVT, CDR2 SQSDAQ. The CDR3 has 16 amino acids.

V is TRBV6-4 and J is TRBJ2-1, with 10 nucleotides matching TRBD2. V trimming: 2 bases; J trimming: 6 bases; junction bases outside the gene matches: 4. The CDR3 is made up of 15 amino acids. Germline V gene data show CDR1 as MRHNA and CDR2 as SNTAGT. The CDR3 bases are TGTGCCAGCAGTGACAGGGCTAGCGGGAGCAATGAGCAGTTCTTC. Amino acid sequence: CASSDRASGSNEQFF.

This clone came up a few times. The chain employs TRBV6-5 and TRBJ2-1; D not resolved. Trimming removed 5 bases at V and 6 bases at J, with 17 bases between. Germline V gene lookup returns CDR1 MNHEY and CDR2 SVGAGI. The CDR3 is 15 amino acids. As DNA, the CDR3 is TGTGCCAGCAGTCACCGCCCCCTAGAAACCAATGAGCAGTTCTTC. This sequence encodes CASSHRPLETNEQFF.

CDR3 in DNA: TGCGCCAGCAGCAAACAGGGCACCACAGATACGCAGTATTTT. It specifies CASSKQGTTDTQYF. The chain has TRBV5-1 and TRBJ2-3, with D perhaps TRBD1 (6 bases). Trimming left V 4 bases short and J 2 bases short, with 11 bases between. Germline V gives CDR1 SGHRS, CDR2 YFSETQ. The CDR3 is made up of 14 amino acids.

Only a few counts were recorded for this clone. This chain links TRBV7-6 with TRBJ2-7; D is perhaps TRBD2 (6 bases). Germline CDR1 reads SGHVS; CDR2 reads FNYEAQ. This CDR3 has 15 residues. Deletions cut 2 bases from V and 6 bases from J, with 17 bases between. CDR3 sequence reads: CASSLMVVGSREQYF. The CDR3 nucleotides read TGTGCCAGCAGCTTAATGGTCGTCGGGAGCCGCGAGCAGTACTTC.

The gene calls are TRBV7-9 and TRBJ2-7; 7 bases are shared with TRBD1. Germline CDR1 and CDR2: SEHNR and FQNEAQ (reference sequence). The CDR3 is 15 residues long. With V trimmed by 5 bases and J by 0 bases, 7 bases remained unmatched. The CDR3 coding sequence is TGTGCCAGCAGCCGTAGGGGACAGAGCTCCTACGAGCAGTACTTC. Translated: CASSRRGQSSYEQYF.

This clone was seen more than once but under ten times. The chain carries TRBV3-1 (or the pseudogene TRBV3-2) and TRBJ1-3; D gene uncertain. Germline CDR1 reads LGHDT; CDR2 reads YNNKEL (reference sequence). This CDR3 has 18 amino acids. Trimming took off 4 bases at V and 0 bases at J, with 19 bases between the two ends. The CDR3 nucleotides read TGTGCCAGCAGCCCCGTTGGGATTGGGAGCCGCTCTGGAAACACCATATATTTT. Translated: CASSPVGIGSRSGNTIYF.

This clone appeared a few times. The chain joins TRBV5-1 to TRBJ2-1; D is uncertain. CDR3 size: 13 residues. Germline values: CDR1 SGHRS, CDR2 YFSETQ. With 2 bases removed from V and 2 bases from J, the gap between germline ends came to 5 bases. The CDR3, as DNA: TGCGCCAGCAGCTTAGCGCCCTACAATGAGCAGTTCTTC. This sequence encodes CASSLAPYNEQFF.

This rearrangement joins TRBV28 to TRBJ1-1; D not resolved. Trimming took off 4 bases at V and 2 bases at J, with 8 bases between the two ends. There are 13 residues in the CDR3. Germline-derived CDR1 and CDR2 are MDHEN and SYDVKM. In DNA, the CDR3 is TGTGCCAGCAGTTCGGACTTCAACACTGAAGCTTTCTTT. Protein: CASSSDFNTEAFF.

This clone was counted a single time. This chain uses TRBV28 with TRBJ2-2, with TRBD2 matching over 11 bases. This CDR3 has 15 amino acids. J was trimmed by 6 bases and V by 8 bases; bases with no gene match: 8. The germline CDR1 and CDR2 sequences are MDHEN and SYDVKM. The CDR3 sequence: CASLKTSGIAGELFF. The CDR3 DNA sequence: TGTGCCAGCCTTAAGACTAGCGGGATTGCCGGGGAGCTGTTTTTT. The whole variable domain, filled in from reference TRBV28 and TRBJ2-2, reads DVKVTQSSRYLVKRTGEKVFLECVQDMDHENMFWYRQDPGLGLRLIYFSYDVKMKEKGDIPEGYSVSREKKERFSLILESASTNQTSMYLCASLKTSGIAGELFFGEGSRLTVL.

This rearrangement joins TRBV18 to TRBJ1-1; a possible D gene is TRBD1 (6 bases). Germline V gene sequence: CDR1 KGHSH, CDR2 LQKENI. This CDR3 contains 17 residues. V lost 3 bases to trimming and J lost 0 bases, with 17 bases between them. CDR3 amino acids: CASSPLMDSEMNTEAFF. The CDR3 DNA follows: TGTGCCAGCTCACCGCTAATGGACAGCGAAATGAACACTGAAGCTTTCTTT.

The chain links TRBV9 to TRBJ2-2; D uncertain. Germline values: CDR1 SGDLS, CDR2 YYNGEE. CDR3 length: 14 amino acids. V was clipped by 0 bases and J by 4 bases, with 7 bases between them. The CDR3 region is CASSVEHLTGELFF. DNA of the CDR3: TGTGCCAGCAGCGTAGAGCACCTCACCGGGGAGCTGTTTTTT.